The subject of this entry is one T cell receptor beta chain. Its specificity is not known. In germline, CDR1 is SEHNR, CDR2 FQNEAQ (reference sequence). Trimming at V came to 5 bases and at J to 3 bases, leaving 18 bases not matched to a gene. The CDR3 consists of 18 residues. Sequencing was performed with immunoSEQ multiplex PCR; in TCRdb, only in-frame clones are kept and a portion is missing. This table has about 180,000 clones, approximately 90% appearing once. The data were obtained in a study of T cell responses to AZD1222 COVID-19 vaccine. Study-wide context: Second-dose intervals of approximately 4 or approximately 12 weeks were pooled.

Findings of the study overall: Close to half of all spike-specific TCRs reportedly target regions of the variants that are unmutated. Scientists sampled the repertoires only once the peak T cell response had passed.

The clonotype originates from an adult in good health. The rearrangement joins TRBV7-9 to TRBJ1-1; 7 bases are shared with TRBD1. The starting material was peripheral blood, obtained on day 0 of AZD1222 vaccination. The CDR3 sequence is CASSLGRTGLVEDTEAFF. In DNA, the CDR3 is TGTGCCAGCAGCCTGGGGAGGACAGGTCTGGTAGAGGACACTGAAGCTTTCTTT.